This record covers a single TCR beta chain. No cognate antigen has been identified for it. Within one base of it there is no much larger clone, and no base qualities were kept. These data originate in a study of persistence of HIV-infected CD4 T cells (TCRdb year 2020). In the study overall: The median time participants had been on suppressive ART was 7 to 8 years. Peripheral blood samples of up to about 200 mL were taken at multiple time points, with the exception of two participants who underwent leukapheresis at a single time point. The study isolated CMV- and HIV-1 Gag-responding CD4+ T cells from ART-treated individuals to examine antigen-driven clonal expansion of HIV-1-infected cells. Proviral sequencing was used to assess clonality among infected cells, whereas TCRbeta sequencing gauged the clonality of all cells within each sorted population. For the TCR cluster analysis across participants, 8 or 9 participants were included for CMV and six or seven participants for Gag.

The treatment or condition label, as the study defines it: suppressive antiretroviral therapy. Cells were stimulated with lysates of CMV-infected fibroblasts at 9 to 10 ug/mL. Responding CD4+ T cells were sorted by upregulation of both CD40 ligand and CD69. HIV-1-infected adults in whom suppressive ART had been started during chronic infection were enrolled as participants. For at least 4 years, participants had undetectable plasma HIV-1 RNA, below 50 copies/mL. To be included, a participant needed positive CMV serology and a CD4+ T cell count above 400 cells/uL. Before stimulation, PBMCs were isolated using density centrifugation and depleted of CD8+ T cells. CD8-depleted PBMCs were stimulated for 15 to 20 hours with anti-CD28/CD49d costimulation, CD40-blocking antibody and enfuvirtide to prevent new infections. Cells were sorted on a Beckman Coulter MoFlo Legacy or XDP sorter, with propidium iodide excluding dead cells. Genomic DNA was extracted using the QIAamp DNA Mini Kit for samples with more than one million cells and using the Quick-DNA Microprep Kit for all other samples.

The immunoSEQ hsTCRB assay version 4 in survey mode was used to sequence TCRbeta repertoires from genomic DNA. For TCRbeta sequencing, genomic DNA was diluted to 9.5 to 10 ng/uL, with up to 1 ug used per sample. In the original analysis: Analysis of the TCRbeta data was done in ImmunoSeq Analyzer 3.0, and diversity was computed on productive nucleotide rearrangements. Using the Immunarch R package, the improved Chao index served to estimate lower-bound TCR diversity and the Gini coefficient served to estimate clonality. When different nucleotide rearrangements encoded the same CDR3beta amino acid sequence, each rearrangement was treated as a distinct clonotype. Differential abundance analysis identified TCRbeta sequences significantly enriched in antigen-responding cells relative to anti-CD3/anti-CD28-activated cells. GLIPH2 clustered TCRs by predicted peptide-MHC specificity, both within individual participants and across merged participant data sets. Not all clones reach the TCRdb copy of this immuneACCESS table, which keeps in-frame sequences only. Checked studies attribute under half of the gap to unresolved V genes and leave the rest unexplained. V and J calls and clone size are given by that table; D and trimming were obtained from the DNA. In all, the sample holds about 17,000 clones, and roughly 61% of those were seen once. 7% to 10% of the sample belongs to the ten largest clones.

Summary of the overall study and its limitations: Restriction of bulk TCR analyses to the rare CMV-responding cells that actually carried HIV-1 proviruses was not possible. Degenerate expanded CDR3beta sequences were enriched in antigen-responding cells, suggesting convergent selection of CD4+ responses to CMV and Gag. Only a small number of individuals took part in the study, and the range of antigens tested was limited. Within the same sorted populations, TCR oligoclonality correlated with proviral oligoclonality. Significantly lower TCRbeta richness was observed in CMV- and Gag-responding cells than in anti-CD3/anti-CD28-responding cells, and higher oligoclonality was observed in CMV-responding cells than in CD3/CD28-stimulated and Gag-responding cells.

For CDR1 and CDR2, the germline V gene (reference sequence) lists MNHNY and SVGAGI. From the cysteine up to the phenylalanine, the CDR3 has a length of 12 residues. Kept here is only the CDR3 DNA, which spans 36 bases and is read in frame from base 1. Trimming takes 0 bases from V and 7 bases from J, and the germline ends sit 7 bases apart. This clonotype originated in an adult woman with HIV who was CMV-seropositive. The source was CD4+ T cells sorted from PBMCs after roughly 18-hour stimulation, collected from a patient who received antiretroviral therapy. The cell subset or site label for this specimen denotes: CD40L+CD69+ CD4 T cells responding to CMV lysate. The chain employs TRBV6-6 and TRBJ2-7, with the D call tentatively TRBD1 or TRBD2, each fitting 5 bases. The nucleotide sequence is TGTGCCAGCAGTTACTCGGGACCAGAGCAGTACTTC. This is translated as CASSYSGPEQYF.